One sample yielded the 18 T cell receptor beta chains listed below, sequenced in a study of T cells after yellow fever vaccination. TCRdb re-derived calls from the 5' RACE reads in MiXCR, one entry per CDR3 protein. The sample includes 300,000 or so distinct CDR3 sequences, about 6.9% of them seen just once. The sample here was PBMCs, taken about 41 days after the first yellow fever vaccination. The receptors derive from a man younger than 35 who received the YFV17D yellow fever vaccine.

The chain combines TRBV29-1 with TRBJ2-5; a possible D gene is TRBD1 (5 bases). There are 11 residues in the CDR3. Trimming removed 4 bases at V and 2 bases at J, with 5 bases between. Germline lookup yields CDR1 SQVTM and CDR2 ANQGSEA. The CDR3 region has the DNA TGCAGCGTTGGACAGCAAGAGACCCAGTACTTC. Protein sequence: CSVGQQETQYF.

The chain combines TRBV18 with TRBJ2-1; 11 positions match TRBD2. J lost 7 bases, V lost 2 bases, and 7 bases had no gene match. The CDR3 runs to 16 residues. Germline CDR1 reads KGHSH; CDR2 reads LQKENI. CDR3 coding DNA: TGTGCCAGCTCACCAAGTGATAGCGGGGGGGGAAATGAGCAGTTCTTC. Protein: CASSPSDSGGGNEQFF.

The chain carries TRBV28 and TRBJ2-7; 8 bases fit TRBD2. The J segment lost 0 bases and the V segment lost 4 bases, leaving 8 bases of the junction unmatched. The CDR3 is 16 amino acids. Germline values: CDR1 MDHEN, CDR2 SYDVKM. The CDR3, as DNA: TGTGCCAGCAGTTCCGCCCCAGCGGGGGCCTCCTACGAGCAGTACTTC. Protein sequence: CASSSAPAGASYEQYF.

The CDR3 is CASSPRRPGGYEQYV. The CDR3 DNA follows: TGTGCCAGCAGTCCACGCCGGCCAGGGGGGTACGAGCAGTACGTC. J is TRBJ2-7 and V is TRBV28, with D perhaps matching TRBD1 (7 bases). V lost 5 bases and J lost 4, with 18 bases in between. This CDR3 is built from 15 residues. CDR1 and CDR2 (germline): MDHEN, SYDVKM.

This clonotype has a handful of counts. This chain links TRBV6-1 with TRBJ2-5; D may match TRBD1 or TRBD2 (6 bases each). CDR3 length: 11 residues. V was pared by 10 bases and J by 7 bases, with 13 bases between. Germline lookup yields CDR1 MNHNS and CDR2 SASEGT. CDR3 loop: CATEGGRTQYF. The DNA for the CDR3 is TGTGCCACCGAAGGGGGGAGGACCCAGTACTTC.

The chain uses TRBV18 and TRBJ2-7, with TRBD1 matching over 7 bases. CDR3 size: 12 residues. V shed 8 bases and J 5 bases; nucleotides not matched to a gene: 6. Germline-derived CDR1 and CDR2 are KGHSH and LQKENI. DNA for the CDR3: TGTGCCAGCGCAAGAGGGGGCCACGAGCAGTACGTC. It yields the protein CASARGGHEQYV.

This clonotype occurred many times. The chain carries TRBV7-2 and TRBJ2-5; D may match TRBD1 or TRBD2 (5 bases each). Per germline, CDR1 SGHTA and CDR2 FQGNSA. This CDR3 has 14 amino acids. V lost 5 bases to trimming and J lost 5 bases, with 15 bases between them. The CDR3 coding sequence is TGTGCCAGCAGCCCGCAAACGGGGCTGGAGACCCAGTACTTC. Encoded protein: CASSPQTGLETQYF.

V gene TRBV7-8 combines with J gene TRBJ1-2; perhaps TRBD1 as D (6 bases). This CDR3 has 18 residues. Germline V gene lookup returns CDR1 SGHVS and CDR2 FQNEAQ. V lost 1 base to trimming and J lost 6 bases, with 24 bases between them. This CDR3 reads CASSLDAGWSGEMDGYTF. The CDR3 nucleotides read TGTGCCAGCAGCTTAGACGCTGGGTGGTCAGGGGAAATGGATGGCTACACCTTC.

The table lists this clonotype with a few counts. The chain combines TRBV11-3 with TRBJ2-1; 10 bases agree with TRBD2. Losses at the gene ends were 6 bases for V and 1 base for J; bases not matched to a gene: 12. From germline, CDR1 is SGHNT and CDR2 YENEEA. The CDR3 loop spans 18 amino acids. The CDR3 DNA reads as TGTGCCAGCAGGCCGGGGCTAGCGGGGGCCGGATCCTACAATGAGCAGTTCTTC. Its translation: CASRPGLAGAGSYNEQFF.

This clonotype was seen more than once but under ten times. The CDR3: CATSDGGFTDTQYF. CDR3 bases: TGTGCCACCAGTGATGGGGGGTTCACAGATACGCAGTATTTT. The chain joins TRBV24-1 to TRBJ2-3; D possibly corresponds to TRBD2 (6 bases). The V and J ends lost 3 bases and 2 bases respectively, with 8 bases between them. CDR1 KGHDR and CDR2 SFDVKD come from the germline V gene. The CDR3 contains 14 residues.

This clonotype was detected ten times or more. The gene calls are TRBV6-5 and TRBJ2-4; 8 bases are a match to TRBD2. Per the germline V gene, CDR1 is MNHEY and CDR2 is SVGAGI. CDR3 length: 12 residues. V dropped 10 bases and J dropped 7; count of bases not matched to a gene: 6. The CDR3 nucleotides read TGTGCCACCTCGGGGGGGCCTAACATTCAGTACTTC. Its translation is CATSGGPNIQYF.

This clonotype appeared a few times. The chain combines TRBV15 with TRBJ1-5; D gene unclear. The germline V and J ends were trimmed by 3 bases and 3 bases, with 3 bases remaining between them. Germline V gene data show CDR1 as LNHNV and CDR2 as YYDKDF (reference sequence). The CDR3 runs to 12 residues. The CDR3 coding sequence is TGTGCCACCAGCAGGACCAATCAGCCCCAGCATTTT. Translating gives CATSRTNQPQHF.

A few counts support this clonotype. This rearrangement joins TRBV7-2 to TRBJ2-2; weak D call: TRBD2 (7 bases). V was pared by 5 bases and J by 7 bases, with 20 bases between. This CDR3 has 16 residues. Germline CDR1 is SGHTA and CDR2 is FQGNSA. CDR3 sequence: CASSRQSGGEGGELFF. Written as DNA, the CDR3 is TGTGCCAGCAGCCGCCAGTCGGGGGGCGAGGGCGGGGAGCTGTTTTTT.

This clonotype was seen more than once but under ten times. V is TRBV5-1 and J is TRBJ2-1; D possibly corresponds to TRBD2 (6 bases). Looked up from germline, CDR1 is SGHRS and CDR2 is YFSETQ. V was pared by 0 bases and J by 6 bases, with 13 bases between. This CDR3 is built from 15 residues. CDR3 nucleotides: TGCGCCAGCAGCTTGGCCCCGGGACTTCTCAATGAGCAGTTCTTC. The encoded protein is CASSLAPGLLNEQFF.

The gene calls are TRBV7-2 and TRBJ2-3, with 7 bases identical to TRBD2. Germline CDR1 is SGHTA and CDR2 is FQGNSA. The ends lost 5 bases at V and 3 bases at J; junction bases unmatched: 8. The CDR3 sequence is 15 residues long. The CDR3 protein is CASSQQRGGTDTQYF. CDR3 coding DNA: TGTGCCAGCAGCCAACAGCGCGGGGGTACAGATACGCAGTATTTT.

This chain links TRBV7-9 with TRBJ2-5, with D maybe TRBD2 (6 bases). The CDR3 contains 13 residues. The V end was cut by 3 bases, the J end by 5 bases, with 10 bases between. Germline-derived CDR1 and CDR2 are SEHNR and FQNEAQ (reference sequence). The CDR3 loop reads CASSFGTRETQYF. The CDR3 DNA sequence: TGTGCCAGCAGCTTCGGGACTCGGGAGACCCAGTACTTC.

This chain connects TRBV7-2 to TRBJ2-1, with 7 positions matching TRBD2. Germline CDR1 reads SGHTA; CDR2 reads FQGNSA. The V gene end was trimmed by 5 bases and the J gene end by 0 bases; junction bases not matched to a gene: 10. The CDR3 has 17 amino acids. CDR3 bases: TGTGCCAGCAGCCCTTGGCGTGGGGGGGTCTCCTACAATGAGCAGTTCTTC. It encodes CASSPWRGGVSYNEQFF.

This clonotype occurred a few times. CDR3 sequence: CSVDGLLAVRETQYF. The CDR3 nucleotides are TGCAGCGTTGACGGGTTACTAGCGGTCCGGGAGACCCAGTACTTC. The V call is TRBV29-1, the J call TRBJ2-5; 8 bases align to TRBD2. The trim removed 3 bases at V and 5 bases at J, leaving 11 bases unmatched. Germline CDR1 SQVTM, CDR2 ANQGSEA. The CDR3 has 15 residues.